Described below is a single T cell receptor (beta chain) sequence and its context. The antigen is undetermined. This sample is part of a study of CD4+ T cells in melanoma. General study findings and limits: CD8+ T cell, macrophage and B cell function reportedly correlated with neoantigen-specific CD4+ T cells. Diverse differentiation states were reported for melanoma neoantigen-specific CD4+ T cells.

V lost 6 bases and J lost 2, with 11 bases in between. Germline V gives CDR1 MDHEN, CDR2 SYDVKM. The CDR3 runs 13 residues. Using immunoSEQ multiplex PCR, the repertoire was profiled, and TCRdb retains in-frame clones only, with some absent. The table includes some 150,000 clones, 80% to 95% detected once. The receptor was isolated from a human donor with melanoma. This chain joins TRBV28 and TRBJ2-7; D is unresolved. CDR3 sequence reads: CASRTGGPYEQYF. The DNA for the CDR3 is TGTGCCAGCAGAACTGGTGGCCCCTACGAGCAGTACTTC.